This T cell receptor beta chain was profiled in a study of cytomegalovirus exposure and HLA in healthy donors. Study-wide findings and caveats: It was reported that the classifier diagnosed cytomegalovirus status with high specificity and sensitivity in both the original and validation cohorts. Based on reports, TCR beta sequences accurately predicted HLA-A and HLA-B alleles for most subjects. Analyzed later, association rates of TCRs varied across HLA loci, with DRB1 most and HLA-C fewest.

On this clone: Antigen: not known.

The primer mix had 60 Vbeta and 13 Jbeta primers. Data came from immunoSEQ multiplex PCR; TCRdb stores just in-frame clones and leaves some out. The repertoire consists of some 110,000 clones, with about 76% occurring once and the leading ten covering 6.1%. V lost 5 bases to trimming and J lost 4 bases; unmatched junction nucleotides: 9. CDR1 and CDR2 (germline): MDHEN, SYDVKM. The CDR3 runs 16 residues. Sample: PBMCs. The TCR sequence derives from a woman in her forties or fifties in good health and CMV-seropositive. The chain combines TRBV28 with TRBJ2-2; TRBD1 matches at 8 bases. The CDR3, as DNA: TGTGCCAGCAGTCTTCCAGGGGGCGCAGCCACCGGGGAGCTGTTTTTT. It is translated as CASSLPGGAATGELFF.